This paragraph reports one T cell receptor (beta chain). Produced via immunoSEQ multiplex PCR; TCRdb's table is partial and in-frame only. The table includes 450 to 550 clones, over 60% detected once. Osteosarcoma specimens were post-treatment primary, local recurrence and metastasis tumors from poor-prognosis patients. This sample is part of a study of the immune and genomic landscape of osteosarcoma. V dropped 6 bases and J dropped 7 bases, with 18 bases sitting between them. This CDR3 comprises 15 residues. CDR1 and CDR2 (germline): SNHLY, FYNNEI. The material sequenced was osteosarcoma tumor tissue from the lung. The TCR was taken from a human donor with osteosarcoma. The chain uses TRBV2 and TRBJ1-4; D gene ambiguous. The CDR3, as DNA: TGTGCCAGCAGCCCCCTACCCCAGGAACGTGAAAAACTGTTTTTT. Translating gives CASSPLPQEREKLFF.